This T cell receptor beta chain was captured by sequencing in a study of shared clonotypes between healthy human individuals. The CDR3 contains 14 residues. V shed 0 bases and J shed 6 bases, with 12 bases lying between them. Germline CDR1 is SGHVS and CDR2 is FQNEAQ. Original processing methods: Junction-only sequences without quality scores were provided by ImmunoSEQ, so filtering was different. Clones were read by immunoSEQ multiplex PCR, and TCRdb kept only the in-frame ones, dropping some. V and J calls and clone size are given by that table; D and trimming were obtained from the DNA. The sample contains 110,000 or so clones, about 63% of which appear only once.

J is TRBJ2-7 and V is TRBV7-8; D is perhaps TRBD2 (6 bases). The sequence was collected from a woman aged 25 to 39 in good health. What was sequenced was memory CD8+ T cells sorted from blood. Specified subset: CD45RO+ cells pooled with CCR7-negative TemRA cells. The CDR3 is CASSLAGGSGEQYF. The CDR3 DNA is TGTGCCAGCAGCTTAGCCGGGGGTAGCGGCGAGCAGTACTTC.